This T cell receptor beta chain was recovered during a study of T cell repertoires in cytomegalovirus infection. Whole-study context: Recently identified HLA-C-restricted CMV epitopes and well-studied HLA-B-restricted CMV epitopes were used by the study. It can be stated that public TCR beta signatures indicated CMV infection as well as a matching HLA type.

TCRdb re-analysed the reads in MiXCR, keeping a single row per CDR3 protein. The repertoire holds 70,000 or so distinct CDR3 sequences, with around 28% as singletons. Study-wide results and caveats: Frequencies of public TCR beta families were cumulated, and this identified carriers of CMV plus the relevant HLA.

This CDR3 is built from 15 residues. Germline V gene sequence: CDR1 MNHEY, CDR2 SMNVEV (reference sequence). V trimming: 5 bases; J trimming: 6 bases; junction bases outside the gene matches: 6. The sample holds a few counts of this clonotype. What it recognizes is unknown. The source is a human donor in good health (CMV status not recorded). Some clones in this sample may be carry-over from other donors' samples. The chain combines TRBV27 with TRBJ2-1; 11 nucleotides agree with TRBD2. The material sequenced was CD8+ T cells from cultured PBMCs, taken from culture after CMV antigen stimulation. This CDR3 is CASSLRLAGSNEQFF. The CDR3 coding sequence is TGTGCCAGCAGTCTACGACTAGCGGGATCCAATGAGCAGTTCTTC.